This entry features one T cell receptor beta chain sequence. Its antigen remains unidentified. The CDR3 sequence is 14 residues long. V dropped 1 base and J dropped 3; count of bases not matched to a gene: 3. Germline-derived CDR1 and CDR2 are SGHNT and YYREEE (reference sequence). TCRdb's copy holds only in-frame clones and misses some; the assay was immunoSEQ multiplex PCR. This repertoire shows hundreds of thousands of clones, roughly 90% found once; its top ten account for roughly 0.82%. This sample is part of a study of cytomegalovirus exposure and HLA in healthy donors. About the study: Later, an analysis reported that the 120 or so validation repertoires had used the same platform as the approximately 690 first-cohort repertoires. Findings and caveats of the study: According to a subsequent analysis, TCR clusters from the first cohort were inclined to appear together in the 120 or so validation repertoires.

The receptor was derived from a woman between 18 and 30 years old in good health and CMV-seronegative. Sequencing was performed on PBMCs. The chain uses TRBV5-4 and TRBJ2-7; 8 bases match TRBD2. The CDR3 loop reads CASSLRGGLYEQYF. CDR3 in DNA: TGTGCCAGCAGCTTGCGGGGGGGCCTCTACGAGCAGTACTTC.